This T cell receptor (beta chain) stems from a study of human T cells and chemical hapten exposure. Trimming took 4 bases from V and 8 from J; bases not matched to a gene: 8. This CDR3 has 13 amino acids. Germline V gene data show CDR1 as SQVTM and CDR2 as ANQGSEA. Specified time point: patch test 1, 2 weeks after DPC sensitization. Treatment specified: therapeutic diphenylcyclopropenone sensitization with weekly scalp DPC. Patients had alopecia, were aged 18 to 70, and were not pregnant. TCRdb processed the RACE reads anew with MiXCR; each CDR3 protein has one entry. The sample lists about 120,000 distinct CDR3 sequences; about 12% were seen once.

Source: whole blood, taken in connection with sensitization to the hapten diphenylcyclopropenone (DPC). This TCR came from a woman in her forties or fifties with alopecia areata. Some clones in this sample may be carry-over from other donors' samples. The gene calls are TRBV29-1 and TRBJ2-1; TRBD1 matches 7 bases. The CDR3 sequence is CSVAEGAYDEQFF. The CDR3 DNA follows: TGCAGCGTTGCCGAGGGGGCTTACGATGAGCAGTTCTTC.